This T cell receptor (beta chain) was sequenced in a study of blood T cells in healthy people across ages. Broader study findings: TCR beta diversity was tightly associated with the proportion of naive T cells. Age advanced and TCR beta diversity per million T cells fell, roughly linearly.

With a J-beta primer mix and a sample-barcoded 5' primer, a second PCR ran 7 to 11 cycles. All samples yielded 2.5 million or more CDR3-containing paired-end reads. TCRdb re-analysed the 5' RACE reads in MiXCR, keeping a single row per CDR3 protein. Of around 1,500,000 distinct CDR3 sequences listed, approximately 40% are singletons. Concerning this clonotype itself: Antigen specificity is unknown.

This CDR3 has 13 amino acids. Germline lookup yields CDR1 MNHNY and CDR2 SVGAGI (reference sequence). V dropped 8 bases and J dropped 4 bases, with 13 bases sitting between them. This sequence joins TRBV6-6 and TRBJ2-3; D uncertain. This receptor was taken from a woman younger than 35 in good health. What was sequenced was blood. The CDR3 sequence: CASRTTPPDTQYF. The DNA of the CDR3 is TGTGCCAGCCGAACCACCCCTCCAGATACGCAGTATTTT.